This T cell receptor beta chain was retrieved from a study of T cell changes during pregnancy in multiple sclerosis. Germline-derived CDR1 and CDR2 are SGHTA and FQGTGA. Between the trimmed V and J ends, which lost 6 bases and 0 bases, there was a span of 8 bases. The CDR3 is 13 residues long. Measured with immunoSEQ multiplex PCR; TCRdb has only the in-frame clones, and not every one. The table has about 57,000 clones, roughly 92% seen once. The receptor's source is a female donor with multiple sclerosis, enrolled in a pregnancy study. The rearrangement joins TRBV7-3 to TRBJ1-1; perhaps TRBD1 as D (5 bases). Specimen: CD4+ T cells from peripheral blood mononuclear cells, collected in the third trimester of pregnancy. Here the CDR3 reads CASSGHLNTEAFF. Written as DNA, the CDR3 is TGTGCCAGCAGTGGACATTTGAACACTGAAGCTTTCTTT.